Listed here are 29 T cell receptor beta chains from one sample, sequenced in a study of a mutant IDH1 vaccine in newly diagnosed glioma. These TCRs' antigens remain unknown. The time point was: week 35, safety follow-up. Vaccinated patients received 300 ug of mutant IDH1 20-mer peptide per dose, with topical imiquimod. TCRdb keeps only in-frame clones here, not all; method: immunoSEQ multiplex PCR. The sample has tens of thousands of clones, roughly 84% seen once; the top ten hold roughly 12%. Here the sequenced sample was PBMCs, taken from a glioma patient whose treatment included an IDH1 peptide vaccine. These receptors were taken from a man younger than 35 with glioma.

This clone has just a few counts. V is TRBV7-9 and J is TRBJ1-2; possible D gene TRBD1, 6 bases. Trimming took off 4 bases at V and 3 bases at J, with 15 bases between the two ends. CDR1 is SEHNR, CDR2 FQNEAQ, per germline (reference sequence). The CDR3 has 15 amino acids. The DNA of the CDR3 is TGTGCCAGCAGCTCGGTACAGGGTAAGGACTATGGCTACACCTTC. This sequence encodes CASSSVQGKDYGYTF.

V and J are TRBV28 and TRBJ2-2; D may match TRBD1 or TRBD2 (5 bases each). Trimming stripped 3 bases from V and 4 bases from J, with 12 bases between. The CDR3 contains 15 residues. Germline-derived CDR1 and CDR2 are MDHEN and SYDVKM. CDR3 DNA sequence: TGTGCCAGCAGTTTCAGAGGGGAAGGCACCGGGGAGCTGTTTTTT. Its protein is CASSFRGEGTGELFF. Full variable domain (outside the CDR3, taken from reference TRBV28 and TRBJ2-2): DVKVTQSSRYLVKRTGEKVFLECVQDMDHENMFWYRQDPGLGLRLIYFSYDVKMKEKGDIPEGYSVSREKKERFSLILESASTNQTSMYLCASSFRGEGTGELFFGEGSRLTVL.

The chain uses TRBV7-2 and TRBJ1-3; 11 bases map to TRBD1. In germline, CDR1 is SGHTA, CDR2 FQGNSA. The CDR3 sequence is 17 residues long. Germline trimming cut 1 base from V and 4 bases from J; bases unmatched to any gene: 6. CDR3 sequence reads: CASSLGGQGANGNTIYF. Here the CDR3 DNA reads TGTGCCAGCAGCTTAGGAGGACAGGGGGCAAACGGAAACACCATATATTTT.

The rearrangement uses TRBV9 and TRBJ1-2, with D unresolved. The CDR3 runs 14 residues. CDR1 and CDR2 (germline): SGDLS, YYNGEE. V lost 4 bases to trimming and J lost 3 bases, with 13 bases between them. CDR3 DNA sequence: TGTGCCAGCAGCCGTGAGGATGGCTACTATGGCTACACCTTC. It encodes CASSREDGYYGYTF.

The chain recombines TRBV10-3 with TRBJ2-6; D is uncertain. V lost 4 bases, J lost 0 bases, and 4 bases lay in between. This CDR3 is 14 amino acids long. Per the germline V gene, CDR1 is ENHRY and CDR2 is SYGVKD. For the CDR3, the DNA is TGTGCCATCAGTGGAATCTCTGGGGCCAACGTCCTGACTTTC. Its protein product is CAISGISGANVLTF.

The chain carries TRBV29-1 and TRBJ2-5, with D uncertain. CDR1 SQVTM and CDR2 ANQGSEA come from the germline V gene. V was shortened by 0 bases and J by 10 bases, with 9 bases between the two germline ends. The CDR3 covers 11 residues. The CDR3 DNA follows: TGCAGCGTTGAAGAGAAAGGGTACCAGTACTTC. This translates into CSVEEKGYQYF.

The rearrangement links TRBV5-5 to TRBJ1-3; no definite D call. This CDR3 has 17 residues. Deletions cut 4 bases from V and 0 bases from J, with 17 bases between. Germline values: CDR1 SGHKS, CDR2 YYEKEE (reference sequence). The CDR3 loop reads CASSIDTEPYSGNTIYF. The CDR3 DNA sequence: TGTGCCAGCAGCATCGACACGGAACCCTACTCTGGAAACACCATATATTTT.

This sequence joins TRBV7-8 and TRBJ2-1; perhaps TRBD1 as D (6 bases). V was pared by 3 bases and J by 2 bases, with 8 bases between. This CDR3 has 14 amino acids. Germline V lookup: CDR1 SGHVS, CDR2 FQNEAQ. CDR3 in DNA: TGTGCCAGCAGCTTCCGGGACACCTACAATGAGCAGTTCTTC. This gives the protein CASSFRDTYNEQFF.

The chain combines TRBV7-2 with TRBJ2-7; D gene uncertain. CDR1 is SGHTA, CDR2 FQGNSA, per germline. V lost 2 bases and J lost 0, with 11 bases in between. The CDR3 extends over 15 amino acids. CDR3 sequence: CASSLSGVSSYEQYF. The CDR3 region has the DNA TGTGCCAGCAGCTTATCTGGAGTTAGCTCCTACGAGCAGTACTTC.

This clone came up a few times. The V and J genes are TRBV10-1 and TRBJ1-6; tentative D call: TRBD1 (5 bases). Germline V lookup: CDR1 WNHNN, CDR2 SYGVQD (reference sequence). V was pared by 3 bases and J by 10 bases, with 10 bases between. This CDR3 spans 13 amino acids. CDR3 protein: CASSDRVGSPLHF. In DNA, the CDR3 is TGCGCCAGCAGTGACAGGGTCGGGTCACCCCTCCACTTT.

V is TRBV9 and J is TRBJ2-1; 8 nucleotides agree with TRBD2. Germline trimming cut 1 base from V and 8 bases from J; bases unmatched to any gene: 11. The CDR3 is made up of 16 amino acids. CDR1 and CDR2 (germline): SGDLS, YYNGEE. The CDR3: CASSVSGTSGQHEQFF. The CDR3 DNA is TGTGCCAGCAGCGTATCCGGGACTAGTGGTCAACATGAGCAGTTCTTC. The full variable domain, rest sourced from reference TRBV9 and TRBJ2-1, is DSGVTQTPKHLITATGQRVTLRCSPRSGDLSVYWYQQSLDQGLQFLIQYYNGEERAKGNILERFSAQQFPDLHSELNLSSLELGDSALYFCASSVSGTSGQHEQFFGPGTRLTVL.

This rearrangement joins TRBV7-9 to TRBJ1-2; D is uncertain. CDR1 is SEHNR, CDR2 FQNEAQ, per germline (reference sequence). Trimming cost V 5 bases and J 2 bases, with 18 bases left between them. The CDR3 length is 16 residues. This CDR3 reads CASSLFQSPLNYGYTF. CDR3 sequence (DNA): TGTGCCAGCAGCCTCTTTCAGTCCCCACTAAACTATGGCTACACCTTC.

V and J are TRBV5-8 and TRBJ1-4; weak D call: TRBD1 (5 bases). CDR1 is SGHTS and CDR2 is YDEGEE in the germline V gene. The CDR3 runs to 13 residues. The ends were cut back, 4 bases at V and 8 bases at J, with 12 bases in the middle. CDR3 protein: CASSPGTREKLFF. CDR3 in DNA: TGTGCCAGCAGCCCCGGGACGAGGGAAAAACTGTTTTTT.

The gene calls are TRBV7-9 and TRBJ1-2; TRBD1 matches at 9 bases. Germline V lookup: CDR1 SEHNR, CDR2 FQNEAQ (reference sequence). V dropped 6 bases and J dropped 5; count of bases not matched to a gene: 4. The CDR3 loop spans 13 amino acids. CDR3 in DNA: TGTGCCAGCAGATCCGGGACAGGGTATGGCTACACCTTC. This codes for CASRSGTGYGYTF.

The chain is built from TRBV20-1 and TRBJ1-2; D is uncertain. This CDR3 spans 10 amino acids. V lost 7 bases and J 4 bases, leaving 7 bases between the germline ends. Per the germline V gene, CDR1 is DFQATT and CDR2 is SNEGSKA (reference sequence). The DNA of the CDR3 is TGCAGTGTCAGGTCCTATGGCTACACCTTC. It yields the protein CSVRSYGYTF.

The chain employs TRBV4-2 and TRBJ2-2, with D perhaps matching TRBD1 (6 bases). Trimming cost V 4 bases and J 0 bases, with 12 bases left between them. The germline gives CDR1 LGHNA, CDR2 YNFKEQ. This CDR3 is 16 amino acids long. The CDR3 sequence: CASSLQTGANTGELFF. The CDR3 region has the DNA TGTGCCAGCAGCCTACAGACAGGTGCGAACACCGGGGAGCTGTTTTTT.

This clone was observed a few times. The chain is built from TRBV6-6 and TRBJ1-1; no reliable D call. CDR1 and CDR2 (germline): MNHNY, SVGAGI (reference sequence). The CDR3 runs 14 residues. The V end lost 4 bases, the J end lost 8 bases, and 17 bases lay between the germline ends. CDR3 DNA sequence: TGTGCCAGCAGTTCCTCCGGTACGGGTGGGGAAGCTTTCTTT. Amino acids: CASSSSGTGGEAFF.

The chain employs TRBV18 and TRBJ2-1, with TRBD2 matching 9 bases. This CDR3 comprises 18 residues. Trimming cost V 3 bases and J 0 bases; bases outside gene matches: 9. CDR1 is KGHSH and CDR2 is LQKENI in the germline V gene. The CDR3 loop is CASSPVAGASSSYNEQFF. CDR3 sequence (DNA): TGTGCCAGCTCACCCGTAGCGGGAGCGTCGAGCTCCTACAATGAGCAGTTCTTC.

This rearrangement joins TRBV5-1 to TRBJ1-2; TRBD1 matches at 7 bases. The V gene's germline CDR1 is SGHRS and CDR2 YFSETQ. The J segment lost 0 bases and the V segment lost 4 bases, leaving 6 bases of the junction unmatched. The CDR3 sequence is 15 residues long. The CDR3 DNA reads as TGCGCCAGCAGCCGCGAGGGACAGACTAACTATGGCTACACCTTC. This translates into CASSREGQTNYGYTF.

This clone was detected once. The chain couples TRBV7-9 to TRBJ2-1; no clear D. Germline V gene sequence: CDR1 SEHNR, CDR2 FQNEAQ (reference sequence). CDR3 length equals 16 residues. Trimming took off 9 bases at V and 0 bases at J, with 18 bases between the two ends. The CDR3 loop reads CASSTPVVSSYNEQFF. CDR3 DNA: TGTGCCAGTAGCACCCCAGTAGTGAGCTCCTACAATGAGCAGTTCTTC. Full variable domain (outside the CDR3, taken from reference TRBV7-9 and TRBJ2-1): DTGVSQNPRHKITKRGQNVTFRCDPISEHNRLYWYRQTLGQGPEFLTYFQNEAQLEKSRLLSDRFSAERPKGSFSTLEIQRTEQGDSAMYLCASSTPVVSSYNEQFFGPGTRLTVL.

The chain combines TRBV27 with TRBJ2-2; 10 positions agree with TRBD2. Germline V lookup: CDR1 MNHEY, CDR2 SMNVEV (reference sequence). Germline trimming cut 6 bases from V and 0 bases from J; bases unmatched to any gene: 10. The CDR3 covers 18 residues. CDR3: CASRYGGLAGANTGELFF. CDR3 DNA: TGTGCCAGCAGATATGGAGGGCTAGCGGGAGCGAACACCGGGGAGCTGTTTTTT.

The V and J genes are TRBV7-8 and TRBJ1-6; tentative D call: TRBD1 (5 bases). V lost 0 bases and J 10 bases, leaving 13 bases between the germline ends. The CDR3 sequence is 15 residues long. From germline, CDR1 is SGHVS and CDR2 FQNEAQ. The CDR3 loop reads CASSLAGGGRSPLHF. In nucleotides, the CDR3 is TGTGCCAGCAGCTTAGCGGGCGGGGGAAGGTCACCCCTCCACTTT.

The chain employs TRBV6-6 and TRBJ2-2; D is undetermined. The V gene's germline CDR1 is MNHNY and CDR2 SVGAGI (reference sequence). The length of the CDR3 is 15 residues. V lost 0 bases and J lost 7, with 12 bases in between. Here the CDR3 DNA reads TGTGCCAGCAGTTACTCGATCGCTAGTGGCGGGGAGCTGTTTTTT. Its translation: CASSYSIASGGELFF.

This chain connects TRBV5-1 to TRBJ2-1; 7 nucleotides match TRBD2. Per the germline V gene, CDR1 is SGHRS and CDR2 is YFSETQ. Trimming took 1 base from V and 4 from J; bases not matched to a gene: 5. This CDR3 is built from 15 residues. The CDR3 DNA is TGCGCCAGCAGCTTGAGGGAGGGCCGATACAATGAGCAGTTCTTC. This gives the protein CASSLREGRYNEQFF.

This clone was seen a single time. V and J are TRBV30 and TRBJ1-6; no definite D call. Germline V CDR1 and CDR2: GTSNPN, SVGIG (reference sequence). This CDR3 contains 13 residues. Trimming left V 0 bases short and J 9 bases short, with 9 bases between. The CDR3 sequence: CAWSVNLASPLHF. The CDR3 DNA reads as TGTGCCTGGAGTGTGAATCTGGCTTCACCCCTCCACTTT.

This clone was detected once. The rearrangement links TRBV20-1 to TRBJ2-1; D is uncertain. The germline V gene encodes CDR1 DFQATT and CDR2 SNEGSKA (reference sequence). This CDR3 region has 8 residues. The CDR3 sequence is CSARPQFF. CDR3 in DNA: TGCAGCGCTCGGCCACAGTTCTTC.

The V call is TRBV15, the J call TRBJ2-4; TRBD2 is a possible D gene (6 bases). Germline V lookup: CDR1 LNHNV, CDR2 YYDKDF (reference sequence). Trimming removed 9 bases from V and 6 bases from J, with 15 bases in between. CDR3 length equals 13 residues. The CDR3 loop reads CATTASATNIQYF. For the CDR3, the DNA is TGTGCCACGACGGCTAGCGCTACAAACATTCAGTACTTC.

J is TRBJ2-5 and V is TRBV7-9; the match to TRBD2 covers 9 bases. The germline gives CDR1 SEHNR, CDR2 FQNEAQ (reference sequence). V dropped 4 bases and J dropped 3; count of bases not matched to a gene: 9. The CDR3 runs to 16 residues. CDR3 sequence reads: CASSSRRGGREETQYF. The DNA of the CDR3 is TGTGCCAGCAGCTCACGGCGGGGGGGGCGGGAAGAGACCCAGTACTTC. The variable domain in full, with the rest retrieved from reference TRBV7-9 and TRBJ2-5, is DTGVSQNPRHKITKRGQNVTFRCDPISEHNRLYWYRQTLGQGPEFLTYFQNEAQLEKSRLLSDRFSAERPKGSFSTLEIQRTEQGDSAMYLCASSSRRGGREETQYFGPGTRLLVL.

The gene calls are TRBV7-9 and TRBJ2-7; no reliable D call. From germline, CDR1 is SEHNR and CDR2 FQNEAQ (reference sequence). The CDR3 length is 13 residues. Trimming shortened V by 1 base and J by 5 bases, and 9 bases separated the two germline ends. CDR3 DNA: TGTGCCAGCAGCTTAGTGGTGCAGCACGAGCAGTACTTC. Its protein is CASSLVVQHEQYF.